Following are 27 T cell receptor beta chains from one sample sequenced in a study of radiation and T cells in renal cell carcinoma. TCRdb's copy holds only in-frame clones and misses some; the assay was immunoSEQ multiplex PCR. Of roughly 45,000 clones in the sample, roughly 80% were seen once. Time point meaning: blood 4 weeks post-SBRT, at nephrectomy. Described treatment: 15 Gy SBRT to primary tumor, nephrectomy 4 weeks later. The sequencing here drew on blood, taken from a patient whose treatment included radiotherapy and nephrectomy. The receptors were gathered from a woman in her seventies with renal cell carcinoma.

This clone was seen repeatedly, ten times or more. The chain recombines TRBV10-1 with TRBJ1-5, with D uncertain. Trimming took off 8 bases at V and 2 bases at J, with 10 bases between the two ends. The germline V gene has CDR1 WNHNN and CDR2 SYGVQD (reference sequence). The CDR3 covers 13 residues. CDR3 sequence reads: CASAKDGNQPQHF. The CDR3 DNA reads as TGCGCCAGCGCTAAAGACGGCAATCAGCCCCAGCATTTT.

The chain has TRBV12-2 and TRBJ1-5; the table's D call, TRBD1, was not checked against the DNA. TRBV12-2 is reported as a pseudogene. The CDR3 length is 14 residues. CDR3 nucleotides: TGTGCAAGTCGCTTGGACAGGGTAAGACAGCCCCAGCATTTT. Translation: CASRLDRVRQPQHF.

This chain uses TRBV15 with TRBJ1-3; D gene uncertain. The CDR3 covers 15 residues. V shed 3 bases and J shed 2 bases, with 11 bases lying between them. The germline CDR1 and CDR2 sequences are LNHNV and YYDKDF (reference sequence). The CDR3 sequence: CATSRQRNPGNTIYF. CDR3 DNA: TGTGCCACCAGCAGGCAACGGAACCCTGGAAACACCATATATTTT.

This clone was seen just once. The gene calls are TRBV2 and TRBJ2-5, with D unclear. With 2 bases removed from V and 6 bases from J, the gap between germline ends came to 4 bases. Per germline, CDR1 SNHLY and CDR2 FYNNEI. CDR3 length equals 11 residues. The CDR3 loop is CASSESKTQYF. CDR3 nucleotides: TGTGCCAGCAGTGAATCGAAGACCCAGTACTTC.

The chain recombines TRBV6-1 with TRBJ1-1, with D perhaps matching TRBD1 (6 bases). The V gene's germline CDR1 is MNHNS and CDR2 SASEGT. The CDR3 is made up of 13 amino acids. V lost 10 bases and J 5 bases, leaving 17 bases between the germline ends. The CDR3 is CANQQGIRTEAFF. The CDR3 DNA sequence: TGTGCCAACCAACAGGGAATTAGGACTGAAGCTTTCTTT.

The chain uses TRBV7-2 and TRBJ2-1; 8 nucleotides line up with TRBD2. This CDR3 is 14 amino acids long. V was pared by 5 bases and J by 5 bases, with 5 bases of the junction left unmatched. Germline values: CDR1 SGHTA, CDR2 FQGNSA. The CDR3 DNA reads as TGTGCCAGCAGCCATCCGGGAGGGCACAATGAGCAGTTCTTC. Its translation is CASSHPGGHNEQFF.

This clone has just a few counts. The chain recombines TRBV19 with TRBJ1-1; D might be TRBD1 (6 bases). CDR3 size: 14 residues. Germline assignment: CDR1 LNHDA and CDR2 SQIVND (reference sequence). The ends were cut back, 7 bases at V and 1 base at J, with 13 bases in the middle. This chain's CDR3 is CASNAGGRNTEAFF. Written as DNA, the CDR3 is TGTGCCAGTAATGCGGGGGGGCGGAACACTGAAGCTTTCTTT.

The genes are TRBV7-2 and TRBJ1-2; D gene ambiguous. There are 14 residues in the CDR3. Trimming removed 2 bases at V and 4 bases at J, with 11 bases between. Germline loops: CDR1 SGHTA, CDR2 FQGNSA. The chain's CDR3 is CASSLSAESYGYTF. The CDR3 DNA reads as TGTGCCAGCAGCTTATCGGCAGAATCCTATGGCTACACCTTC.

The DNA for the CDR3 is TGTGCCAGCAGTGTGGAACAGAGACAAGAGACCCAGTACTTC. Amino acid sequence: CASSVEQRQETQYF. This chain joins TRBV6-1 and TRBJ2-5; D uncertain. CDR3 length: 14 amino acids. Trimming pared 4 bases from V and 2 bases from J, leaving 11 bases between. Germline V gives CDR1 MNHNS, CDR2 SASEGT.

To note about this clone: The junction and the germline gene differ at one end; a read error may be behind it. This CDR3 reads CASREALGVEQYF. Written as DNA, the CDR3 is TGTGCCAGCAGAGAAGCCTTGGGCGTCGAGCAGTACTTC. The chain joins TRBV2 to TRBJ2-7, with D hard to call. The CDR3 length is 13 residues. CDR1 and CDR2 from the germline V gene are SNHLY and FYNNEI.

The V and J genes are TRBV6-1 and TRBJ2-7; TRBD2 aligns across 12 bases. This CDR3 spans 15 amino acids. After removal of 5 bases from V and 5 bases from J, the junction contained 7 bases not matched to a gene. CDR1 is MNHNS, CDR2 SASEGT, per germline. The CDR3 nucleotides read TGTGCCAGCAGTCCGACTAGCGGGGGATACGACGAGCAGTACTTC. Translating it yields CASSPTSGGYDEQYF.

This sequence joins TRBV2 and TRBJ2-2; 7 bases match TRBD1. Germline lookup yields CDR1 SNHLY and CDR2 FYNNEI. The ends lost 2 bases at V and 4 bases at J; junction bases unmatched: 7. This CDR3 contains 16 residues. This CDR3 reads CASSEQQGRGTGELFF. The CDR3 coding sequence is TGTGCCAGCAGTGAACAACAGGGGCGTGGCACCGGGGAGCTGTTTTTT.

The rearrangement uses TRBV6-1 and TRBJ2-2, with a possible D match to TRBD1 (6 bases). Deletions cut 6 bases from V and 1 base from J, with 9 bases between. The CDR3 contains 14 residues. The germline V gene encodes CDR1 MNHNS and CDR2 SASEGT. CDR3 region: CASRGAGNTGELFF. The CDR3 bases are TGTGCCAGCAGGGGGGCGGGGAACACCGGGGAGCTGTTTTTT.

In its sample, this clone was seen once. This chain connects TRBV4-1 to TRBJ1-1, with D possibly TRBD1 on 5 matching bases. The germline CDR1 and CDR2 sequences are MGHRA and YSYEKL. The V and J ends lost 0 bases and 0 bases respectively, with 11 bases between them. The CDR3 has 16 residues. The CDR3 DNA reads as TGCGCCAGCAGCCAAGAGGGGCGTAGCATGAACACTGAAGCTTTCTTT. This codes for CASSQEGRSMNTEAFF.

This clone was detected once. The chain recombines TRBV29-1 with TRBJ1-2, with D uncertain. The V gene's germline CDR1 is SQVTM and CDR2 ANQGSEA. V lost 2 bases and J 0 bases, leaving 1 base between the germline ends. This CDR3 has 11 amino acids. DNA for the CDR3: TGCAGCGTTGAATCTAACTATGGCTACACCTTC. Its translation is CSVESNYGYTF. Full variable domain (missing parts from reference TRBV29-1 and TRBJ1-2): SAVISQKPSRDICQRGTSLTIQCQVDSQVTMMFWYRQQPGQSLTLIATANQGSEATYESGFVIDKFPISRPNLTFSTLTVSNMSPEDSSIYLCSVESNYGYTFGSGTRLTVV.

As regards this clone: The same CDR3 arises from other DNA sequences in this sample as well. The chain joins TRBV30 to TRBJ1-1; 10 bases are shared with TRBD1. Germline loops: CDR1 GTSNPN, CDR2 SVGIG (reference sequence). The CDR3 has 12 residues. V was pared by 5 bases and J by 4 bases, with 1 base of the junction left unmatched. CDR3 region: CAWGQGGTEAFF. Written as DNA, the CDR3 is TGTGCCTGGGGACAGGGGGGCACTGAAGCTTTCTTT.

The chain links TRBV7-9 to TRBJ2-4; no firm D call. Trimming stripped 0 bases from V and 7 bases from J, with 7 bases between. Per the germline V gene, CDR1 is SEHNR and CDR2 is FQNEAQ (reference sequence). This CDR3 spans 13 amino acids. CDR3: CASSLASGNIQYF. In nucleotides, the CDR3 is TGTGCCAGCAGCTTAGCATCCGGGAACATTCAGTACTTC.

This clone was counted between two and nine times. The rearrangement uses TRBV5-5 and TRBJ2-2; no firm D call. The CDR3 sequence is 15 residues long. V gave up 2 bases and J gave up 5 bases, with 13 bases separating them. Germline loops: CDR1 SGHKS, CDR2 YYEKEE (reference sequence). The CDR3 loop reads CASSFETLETGELFF. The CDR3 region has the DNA TGTGCCAGCAGCTTCGAAACGCTTGAAACCGGGGAGCTGTTTTTT.

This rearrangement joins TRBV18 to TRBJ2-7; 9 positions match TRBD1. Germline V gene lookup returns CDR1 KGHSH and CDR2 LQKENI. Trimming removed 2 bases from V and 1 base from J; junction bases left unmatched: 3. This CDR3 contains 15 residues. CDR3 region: CASSPGTGLSYEQYF. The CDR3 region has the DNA TGTGCCAGCTCACCAGGGACAGGGTTATCCTACGAGCAGTACTTC.

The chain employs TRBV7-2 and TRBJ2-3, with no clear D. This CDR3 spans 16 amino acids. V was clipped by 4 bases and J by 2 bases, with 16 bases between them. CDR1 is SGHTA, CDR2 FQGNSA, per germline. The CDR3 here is CASSSALALNTDTQYF. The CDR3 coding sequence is TGTGCCAGCAGCTCCGCCTTAGCCTTAAACACAGATACGCAGTATTTT.

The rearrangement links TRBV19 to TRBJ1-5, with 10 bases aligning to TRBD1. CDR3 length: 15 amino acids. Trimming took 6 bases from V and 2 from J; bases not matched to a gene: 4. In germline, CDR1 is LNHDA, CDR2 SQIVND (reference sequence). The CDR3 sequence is CASSLTGGGNQPQHF. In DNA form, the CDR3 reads TGTGCCAGTAGCTTGACAGGGGGCGGCAATCAGCCCCAGCATTTT.

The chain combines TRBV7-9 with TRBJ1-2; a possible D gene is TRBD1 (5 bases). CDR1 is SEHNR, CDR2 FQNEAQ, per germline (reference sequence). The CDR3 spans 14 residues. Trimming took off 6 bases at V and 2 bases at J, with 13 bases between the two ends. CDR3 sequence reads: CASSPDGGNYGYTF. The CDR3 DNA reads TGTGCCAGCAGTCCGGACGGGGGGAACTATGGCTACACCTTC.

The chain's CDR3 is CSVEGAGGTYNEQFF. The CDR3 nucleotides are TGCAGCGTTGAAGGAGCGGGGGGGACCTACAATGAGCAGTTCTTC. The J gene is TRBJ2-1, the V gene TRBV29-1, with TRBD2 identical over 10 bases. There are 15 residues in the CDR3. Per the germline V gene, CDR1 is SQVTM and CDR2 is ANQGSEA. The junction had 2 bases not matched to a gene; V was cut back by 1 base and J by 2 bases.

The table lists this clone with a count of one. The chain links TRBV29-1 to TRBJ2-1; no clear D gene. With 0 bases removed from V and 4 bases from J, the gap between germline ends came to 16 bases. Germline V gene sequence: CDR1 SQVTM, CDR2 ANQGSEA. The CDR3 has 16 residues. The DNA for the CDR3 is TGCAGCGTTGAAGAGGCCCGACCCATGGGGTACAATGAGCAGTTCTTC. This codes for CSVEEARPMGYNEQFF.

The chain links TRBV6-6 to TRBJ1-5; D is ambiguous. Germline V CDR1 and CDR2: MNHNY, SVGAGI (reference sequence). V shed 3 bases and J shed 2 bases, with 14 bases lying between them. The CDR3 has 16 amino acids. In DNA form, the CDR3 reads TGTGCCAGCAGTTATTTTGGGAATCGGGGCAATCAGCCCCAGCATTTT. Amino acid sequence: CASSYFGNRGNQPQHF.

The CDR3 nucleotides are TGTGCCAGTAGTGAGGACAGTGGTTCCTACAATGAGCAGTTCTTC. Encoded protein: CASSEDSGSYNEQFF. The chain employs TRBV19 and TRBJ2-1, with D maybe TRBD1 (6 bases). V dropped 5 bases and J dropped 1 base, with 12 bases sitting between them. Germline CDR1 and CDR2: LNHDA and SQIVND (reference sequence). The length of the CDR3 is 15 residues.

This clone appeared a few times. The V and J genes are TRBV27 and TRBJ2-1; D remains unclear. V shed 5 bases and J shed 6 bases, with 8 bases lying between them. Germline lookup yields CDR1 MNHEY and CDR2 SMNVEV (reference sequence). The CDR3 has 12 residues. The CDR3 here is CASSVIGNEQFF. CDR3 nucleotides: TGTGCCAGCAGTGTAATAGGCAATGAGCAGTTCTTC.